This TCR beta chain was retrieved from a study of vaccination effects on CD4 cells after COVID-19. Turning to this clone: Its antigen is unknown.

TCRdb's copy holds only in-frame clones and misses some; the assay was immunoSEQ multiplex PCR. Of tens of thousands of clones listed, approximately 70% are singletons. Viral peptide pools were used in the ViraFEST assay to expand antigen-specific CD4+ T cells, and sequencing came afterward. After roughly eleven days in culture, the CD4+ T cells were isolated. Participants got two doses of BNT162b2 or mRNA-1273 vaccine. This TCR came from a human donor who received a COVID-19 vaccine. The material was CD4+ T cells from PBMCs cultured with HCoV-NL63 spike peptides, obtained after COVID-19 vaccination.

The CDR3 here is CASSPARQGNTGELFF. In DNA, the CDR3 is TGTGCCAGCAGCCCCGCCAGACAGGGGAACACCGGGGAGCTGTTTTTT. This sequence joins TRBV5-4 and TRBJ2-2, with 7 bases that match TRBD1. CDR1 is SGHNT, CDR2 YYREEE, per germline (reference sequence). The CDR3 is 16 amino acids. The V segment lost 4 bases and the J segment 1 base; nucleotides outside the gene matches: 7.